These T cell receptor beta chains were read from a single sample in a study of T cells in Graves' hyperthyroidism and ophthalmopathy. One entry per CDR3 protein, called by TCRdb with MiXCR from the multiplex PCR reads. The data show fewer than 300,000 distinct CDR3 sequences, with over 12% seen just once and under 35% held by the top ten. Source material: blood. All receptors derive from a woman in her forties or fifties with Graves' hyperthyroidism that later progressed to Graves' ophthalmopathy. Each CDR3 is given with its conserved first and last residue. A D gene is named only where the DNA matches it firmly.

D gene,V gene,CDR3 protein
NA,TRBV7-9,CASSAPGTHQETQYF
TRBD1,TRBV28,CASSPSGTGYHEQYF
NA,TRBV2,CASTLTPGTPNYGYTF
NA,TRBV28,CASSRDAYGYTF
TRBD1,TRBV4-1,CASSQDPGGGELFF
NA,TRBV11-3,CASSASKAGELFF
NA,TRBV27,CASSFVGSPLHF
NA,TRBV14,CASSLPSSYNEQFF
TRBD1,TRBV5-1,CASSPGQGIINTEAFF
NA,TRBV7-2,CASSLGGSGGETQYF
NA,TRBV27,CASSPRTDTQYF
TRBD1,TRBV5-1,CASTPEGAAGYTF
TRBD1,TRBV9,CASSQGDTYEQYF
NA,TRBV12-3/TRBV12-4,CATAGLWGVGYTF
NA,TRBV2,CASSGVGGVETQYF
TRBD1,TRBV5-4,CASSLRDRVYGYTF
NA,TRBV2,CASSPPPQDNEQFF
TRBD2,TRBV20-1,CSARKERASGIGYF
NA,TRBV5-1,CASSSRGGNSYEQYF
TRBD1,TRBV28,CASSLGTALEQYF
TRBD1,TRBV7-3,CASSPQVGQRDTQYF
NA,TRBV27,CASSLLAHSYNSPLHF
TRBD1,TRBV5-1,CASSLGDRGKGYTF
NA,TRBV10-1,CASSDKGADTQYF
NA,TRBV30,CAWSVNYGYTF
TRBD1,TRBV20-1,CSARDGGRGLTEAFF
NA,TRBV7-3,CASSSSKGQPQHF
TRBD1,TRBV10-3,CAIRDRGEGTEAFF
NA,TRBV6-1,CASPRLGDSSYEQYF
TRBD1,TRBV28,CASSSQGAYEQYF
TRBD2,TRBV27,CASSLLSGSSYNEQFF
NA,TRBV6-1,CASFRTSSSYEQYF
TRBD1,TRBV9,CASSVNPGQGAQRYGYTF
TRBD1,TRBV19,CALPNRGSDGYTF
NA,TRBV20-1,CSPHRTDSNTEAFF
NA,TRBV20-1,CSAREPRGSRLSYNEQFF
NA,TRBV28,CASSLVREAFF
TRBD2,TRBV24-1,CATSGKREREREVQETQYF
TRBD1,TRBV18,CASSPQQGAVYEQYF
NA,TRBV15,CATSRVTSNSYEQYF
TRBD1,TRBV27,CASSSGQEYEQYF
NA,TRBV12-3/TRBV12-4,CASRLDRDSGELFF
NA,TRBV20-1,CSAPATTLGDTQYF
TRBD1,TRBV5-1,CASRQGEGGYTF
NA,TRBV18,CASLPGPGTLNTEAFF
NA,TRBV10-3,CAIRDTGLSRHSPLHF